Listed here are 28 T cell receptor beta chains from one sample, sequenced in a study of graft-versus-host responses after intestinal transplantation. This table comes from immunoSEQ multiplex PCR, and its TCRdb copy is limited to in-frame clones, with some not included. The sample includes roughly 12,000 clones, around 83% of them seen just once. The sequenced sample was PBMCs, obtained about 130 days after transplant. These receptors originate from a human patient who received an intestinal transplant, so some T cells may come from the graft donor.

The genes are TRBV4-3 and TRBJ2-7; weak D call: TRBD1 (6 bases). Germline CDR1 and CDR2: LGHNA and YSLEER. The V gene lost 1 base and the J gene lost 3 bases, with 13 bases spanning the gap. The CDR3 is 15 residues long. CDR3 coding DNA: TGCGCCAGCAGCCAAGTCGGGACACCCAACTACGAGCAGTACTTC. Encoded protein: CASSQVGTPNYEQYF.

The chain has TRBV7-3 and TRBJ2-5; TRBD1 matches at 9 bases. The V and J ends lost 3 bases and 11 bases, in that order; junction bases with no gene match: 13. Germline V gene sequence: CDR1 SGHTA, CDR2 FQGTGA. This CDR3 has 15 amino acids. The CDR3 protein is CASSLGDRDFGEQYF. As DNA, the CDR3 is TGTGCCAGCAGCTTGGGGGACAGGGACTTTGGGGAGCAGTACTTC.

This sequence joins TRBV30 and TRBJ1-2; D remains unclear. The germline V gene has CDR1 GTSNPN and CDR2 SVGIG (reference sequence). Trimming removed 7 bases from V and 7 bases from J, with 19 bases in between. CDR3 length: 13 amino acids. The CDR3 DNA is TGTGCCTACCAAACGGGTCTTTTAGGTGGCTACACCTTC. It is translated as CAYQTGLLGGYTF.

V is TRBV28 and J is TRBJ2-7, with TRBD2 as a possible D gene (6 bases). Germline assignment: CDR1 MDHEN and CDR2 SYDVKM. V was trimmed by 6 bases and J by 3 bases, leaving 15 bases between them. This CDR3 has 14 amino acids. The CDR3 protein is CASRLEVGGYEQYF. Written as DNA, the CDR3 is TGTGCCAGCAGGCTGGAGGTGGGAGGCTACGAGCAGTACTTC. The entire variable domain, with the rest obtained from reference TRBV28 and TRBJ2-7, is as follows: DVKVTQSSRYLVKRTGEKVFLECVQDMDHENMFWYRQDPGLGLRLIYFSYDVKMKEKGDIPEGYSVSREKKERFSLILESASTNQTSMYLCASRLEVGGYEQYFGPGTRLTVT.

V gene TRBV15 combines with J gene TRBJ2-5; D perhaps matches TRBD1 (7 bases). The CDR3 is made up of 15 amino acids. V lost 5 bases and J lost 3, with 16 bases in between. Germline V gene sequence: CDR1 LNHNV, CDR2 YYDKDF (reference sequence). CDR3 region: CATSGGYRGEETQYF. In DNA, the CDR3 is TGTGCCACCAGCGGGGGGTACAGGGGTGAAGAGACCCAGTACTTC. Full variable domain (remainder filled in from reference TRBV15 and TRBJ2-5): DAMVIQNPRYQVTQFGKPVTLSCSQTLNHNVMYWYQQKSSQAPKLLFHYYDKDFNNEADTPDNFQSRRPNTSFCFLDIRSPGLGDTAMYLCATSGGYRGEETQYFGPGTRLLVL.

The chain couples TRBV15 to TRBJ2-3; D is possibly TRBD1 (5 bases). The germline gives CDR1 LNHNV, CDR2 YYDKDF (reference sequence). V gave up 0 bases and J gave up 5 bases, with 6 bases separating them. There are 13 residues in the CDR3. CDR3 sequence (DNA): TGTGCCACCAGCAGAGATAGGGGAGATACGCAGTATTTT. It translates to CATSRDRGDTQYF.

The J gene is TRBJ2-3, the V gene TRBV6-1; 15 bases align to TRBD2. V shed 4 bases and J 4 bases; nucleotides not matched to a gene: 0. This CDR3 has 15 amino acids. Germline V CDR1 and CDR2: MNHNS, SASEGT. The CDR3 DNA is TGTGCCAGCAGTGGGACTAGCGGGGGGGCAGATACGCAGTATTTT. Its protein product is CASSGTSGGADTQYF.

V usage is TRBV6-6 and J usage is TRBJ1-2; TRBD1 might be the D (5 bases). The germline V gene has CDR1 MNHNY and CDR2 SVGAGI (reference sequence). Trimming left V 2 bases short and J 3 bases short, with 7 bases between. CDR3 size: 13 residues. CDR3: CASSYGADYGYTF. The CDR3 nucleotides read TGTGCCAGCAGTTACGGGGCAGACTATGGCTACACCTTC.

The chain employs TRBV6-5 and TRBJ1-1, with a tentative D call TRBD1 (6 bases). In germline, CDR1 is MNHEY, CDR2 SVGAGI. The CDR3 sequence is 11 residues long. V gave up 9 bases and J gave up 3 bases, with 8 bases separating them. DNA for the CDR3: TGTGCCAGTCCAGGGGACACTGAAGCTTTCTTT. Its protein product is CASPGDTEAFF.

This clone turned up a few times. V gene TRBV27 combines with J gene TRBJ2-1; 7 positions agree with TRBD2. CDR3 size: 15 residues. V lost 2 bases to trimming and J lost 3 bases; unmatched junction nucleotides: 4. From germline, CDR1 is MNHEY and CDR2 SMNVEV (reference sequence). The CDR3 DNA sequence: TGTGCCAGCAGTTTAAGACTAGCAGACTACAATGAGCAGTTCTTC. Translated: CASSLRLADYNEQFF.

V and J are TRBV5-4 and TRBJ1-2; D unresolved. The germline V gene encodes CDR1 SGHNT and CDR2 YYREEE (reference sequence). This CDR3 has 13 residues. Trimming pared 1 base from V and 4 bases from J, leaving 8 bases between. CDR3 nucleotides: TGTGCCAGCAGCTTGAGCGCCTTCTATGGCTACACCTTC. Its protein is CASSLSAFYGYTF. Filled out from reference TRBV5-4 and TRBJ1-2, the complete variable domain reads ETGVTQSPTHLIKTRGQQVTLRCSSQSGHNTVSWYQQALGQGPQFIFQYYREEENGRGNFPPRFSGLQFPNYSSELNVNALELDDSALYLCASSLSAFYGYTFGSGTRLTVV.

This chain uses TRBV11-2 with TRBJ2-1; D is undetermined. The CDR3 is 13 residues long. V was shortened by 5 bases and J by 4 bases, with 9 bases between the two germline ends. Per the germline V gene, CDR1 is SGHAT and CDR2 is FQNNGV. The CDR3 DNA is TGTGCCAGCAGCGTCCCAGTTTACAATGAGCAGTTCTTC. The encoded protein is CASSVPVYNEQFF.

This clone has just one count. The chain's CDR3 is CASSSGRYNSPLHF. The CDR3, as DNA: TGTGCCAGCAGTTCAGGACGGTATAATTCACCCCTCCACTTT. The V and J genes are TRBV27 and TRBJ1-6; D gene unclear. CDR1 is MNHEY, CDR2 SMNVEV, per germline (reference sequence). CDR3 size: 14 residues. V was clipped by 4 bases and J by 4 bases, with 8 bases between them.

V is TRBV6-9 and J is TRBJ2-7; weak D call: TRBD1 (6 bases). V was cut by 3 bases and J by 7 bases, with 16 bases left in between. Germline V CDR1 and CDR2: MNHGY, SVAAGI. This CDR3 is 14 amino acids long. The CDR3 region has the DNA TGTGCCAGCAGTTACGCTGACAGGACCCCGGAGCAGTACTTC. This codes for CASSYADRTPEQYF.

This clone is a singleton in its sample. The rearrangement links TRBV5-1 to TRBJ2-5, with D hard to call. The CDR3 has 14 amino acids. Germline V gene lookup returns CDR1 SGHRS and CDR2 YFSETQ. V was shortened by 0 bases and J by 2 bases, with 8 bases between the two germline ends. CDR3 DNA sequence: TGCGCCAGCAGCTTGGGGGGTTTTCAAGAGACCCAGTACTTC. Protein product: CASSLGGFQETQYF.

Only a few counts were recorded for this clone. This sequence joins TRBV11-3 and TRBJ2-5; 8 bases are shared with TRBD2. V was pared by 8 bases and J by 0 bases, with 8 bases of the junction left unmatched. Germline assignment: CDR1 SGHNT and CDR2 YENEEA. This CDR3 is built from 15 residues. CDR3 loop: CASVDGGRYQETQYF. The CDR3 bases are TGTGCCAGCGTTGACGGCGGGAGGTACCAAGAGACCCAGTACTTC.

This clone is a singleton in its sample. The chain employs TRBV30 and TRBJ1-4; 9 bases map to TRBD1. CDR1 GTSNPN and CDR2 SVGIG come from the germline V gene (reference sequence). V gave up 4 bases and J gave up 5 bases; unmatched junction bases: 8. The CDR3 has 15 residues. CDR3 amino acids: CAWTATTGGNEKLFF. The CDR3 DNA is TGTGCCTGGACCGCCACGACAGGGGGGAATGAAAAACTGTTTTTT. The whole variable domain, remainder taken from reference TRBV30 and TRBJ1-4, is SQTIHQWPATLVQPVGSPLSLECTVEGTSNPNLYWYRQAAGRGLQLLFYSVGIGQISSEVPQNLSASRPQDRQFILSSKKLLLSDSGFYLCAWTATTGGNEKLFFGSGTQLSVL.

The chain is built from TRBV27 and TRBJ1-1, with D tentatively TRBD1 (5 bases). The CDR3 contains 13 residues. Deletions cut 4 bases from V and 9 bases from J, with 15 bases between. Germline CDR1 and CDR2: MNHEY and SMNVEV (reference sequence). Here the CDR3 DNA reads TGTGCCAGCAGTTGGGACCTCCTAACCAAAGCTTTCTTT. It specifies CASSWDLLTKAFF.

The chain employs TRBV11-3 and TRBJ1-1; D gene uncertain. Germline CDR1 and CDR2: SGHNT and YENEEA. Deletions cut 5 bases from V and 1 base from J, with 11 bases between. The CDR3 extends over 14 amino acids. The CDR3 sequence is CASSAHGRNTEAFF. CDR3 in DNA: TGTGCCAGCAGCGCGCATGGGCGGAACACTGAAGCTTTCTTT.

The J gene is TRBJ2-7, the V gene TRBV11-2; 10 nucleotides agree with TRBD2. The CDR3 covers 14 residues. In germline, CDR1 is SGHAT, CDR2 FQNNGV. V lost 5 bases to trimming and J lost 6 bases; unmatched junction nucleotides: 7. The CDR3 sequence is CASSVLAGRAEQYF. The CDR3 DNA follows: TGTGCCAGCAGCGTACTAGCGGGACGCGCCGAGCAGTACTTC. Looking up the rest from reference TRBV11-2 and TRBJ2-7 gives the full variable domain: EAGVAQSPRYKIIEKRQSVAFWCNPISGHATLYWYQQILGQGPKLLIQFQNNGVVDDSQLPKDRFSAERLKGVDSTLKIQPAKLEDSAVYLCASSVLAGRAEQYFGPGTRLTVT.

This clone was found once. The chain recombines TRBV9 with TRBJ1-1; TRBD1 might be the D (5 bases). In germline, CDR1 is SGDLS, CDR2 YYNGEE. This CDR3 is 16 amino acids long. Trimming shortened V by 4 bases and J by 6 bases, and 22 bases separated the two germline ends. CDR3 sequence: CASSPDPGPMRAEAFF. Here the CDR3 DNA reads TGTGCCAGCAGCCCCGATCCGGGGCCCATGAGGGCTGAAGCTTTCTTT.

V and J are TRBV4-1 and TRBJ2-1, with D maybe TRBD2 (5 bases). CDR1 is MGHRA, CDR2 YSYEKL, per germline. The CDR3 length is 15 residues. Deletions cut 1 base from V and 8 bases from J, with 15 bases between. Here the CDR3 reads CASSQAGPLRDEQFF. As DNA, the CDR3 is TGCGCCAGCAGCCAAGCCGGGCCCCTGAGGGATGAGCAGTTCTTC.

CDR3 region: CASSVWGLAGADTQYF. The DNA of the CDR3 is TGTGCCAGCAGTGTGTGGGGACTAGCGGGAGCTGATACGCAGTATTTT. The V call is TRBV25-1, the J call TRBJ2-3, with TRBD2 matching over 14 bases. Germline CDR1 and CDR2: MGHDK and SYGVNS. The CDR3 sequence is 16 residues long. The V and J ends lost 4 bases and 6 bases, in that order; junction bases with no gene match: 6.

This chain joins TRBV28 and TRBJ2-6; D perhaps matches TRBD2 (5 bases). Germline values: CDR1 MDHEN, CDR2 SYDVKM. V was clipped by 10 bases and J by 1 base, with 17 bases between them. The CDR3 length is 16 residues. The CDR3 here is CATSQAPLSGANVLTF. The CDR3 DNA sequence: TGTGCCACTAGCCAGGCCCCCCTTTCTGGGGCCAACGTCCTGACTTTC.

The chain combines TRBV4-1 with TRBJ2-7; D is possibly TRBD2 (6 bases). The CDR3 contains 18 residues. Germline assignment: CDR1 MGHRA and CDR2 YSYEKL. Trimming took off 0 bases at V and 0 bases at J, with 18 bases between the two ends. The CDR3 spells CASSQEVGTGVYSYEQYF. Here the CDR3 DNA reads TGCGCCAGCAGCCAAGAAGTGGGGACGGGGGTCTACTCCTACGAGCAGTACTTC.

The chain's CDR3 is CASSLGPNYGYTF. DNA for the CDR3: TGTGCCAGCAGTCTGGGACCTAACTATGGCTACACCTTC. This chain joins TRBV6-5 and TRBJ1-2; D possibly corresponds to TRBD1 (5 bases). V was cut by 5 bases and J by 0 bases, with 7 bases left in between. From germline, CDR1 is MNHEY and CDR2 SVGAGI. The CDR3 spans 13 residues.

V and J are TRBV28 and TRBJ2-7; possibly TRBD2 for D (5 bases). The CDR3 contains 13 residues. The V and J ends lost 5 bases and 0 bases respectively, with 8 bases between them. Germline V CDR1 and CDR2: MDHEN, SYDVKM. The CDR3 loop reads CASSRRYSYEQYF. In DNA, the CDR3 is TGTGCCAGCAGTAGGAGGTACTCCTACGAGCAGTACTTC. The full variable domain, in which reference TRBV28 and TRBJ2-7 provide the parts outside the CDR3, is DVKVTQSSRYLVKRTGEKVFLECVQDMDHENMFWYRQDPGLGLRLIYFSYDVKMKEKGDIPEGYSVSREKKERFSLILESASTNQTSMYLCASSRRYSYEQYFGPGTRLTVT.

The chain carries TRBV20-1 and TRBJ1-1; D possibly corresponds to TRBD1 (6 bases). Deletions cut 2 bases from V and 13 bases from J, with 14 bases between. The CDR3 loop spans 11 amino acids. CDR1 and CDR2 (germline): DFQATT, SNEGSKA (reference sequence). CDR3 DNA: TGCAGTGCTAGATTAACAACAGGGCTTTTCTTT. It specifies CSARLTTGLFF.